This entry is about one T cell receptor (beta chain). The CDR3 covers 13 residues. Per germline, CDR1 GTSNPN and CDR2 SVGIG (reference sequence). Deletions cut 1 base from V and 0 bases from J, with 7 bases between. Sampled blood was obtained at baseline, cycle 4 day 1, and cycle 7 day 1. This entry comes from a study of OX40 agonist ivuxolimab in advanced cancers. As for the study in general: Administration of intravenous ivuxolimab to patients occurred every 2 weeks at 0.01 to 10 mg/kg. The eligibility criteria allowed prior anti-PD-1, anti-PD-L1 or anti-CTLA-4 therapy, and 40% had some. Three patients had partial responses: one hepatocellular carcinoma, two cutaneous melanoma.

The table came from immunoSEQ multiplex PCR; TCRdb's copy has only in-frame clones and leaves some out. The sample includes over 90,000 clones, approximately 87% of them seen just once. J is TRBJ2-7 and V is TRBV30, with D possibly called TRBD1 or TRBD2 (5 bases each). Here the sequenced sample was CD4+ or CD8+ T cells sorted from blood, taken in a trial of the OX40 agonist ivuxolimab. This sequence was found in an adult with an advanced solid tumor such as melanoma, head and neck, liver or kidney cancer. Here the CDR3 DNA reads TGTGCCTGGAGTGGGGGGAACTCCTACGAGCAGTACTTC. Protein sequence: CAWSGGNSYEQYF.